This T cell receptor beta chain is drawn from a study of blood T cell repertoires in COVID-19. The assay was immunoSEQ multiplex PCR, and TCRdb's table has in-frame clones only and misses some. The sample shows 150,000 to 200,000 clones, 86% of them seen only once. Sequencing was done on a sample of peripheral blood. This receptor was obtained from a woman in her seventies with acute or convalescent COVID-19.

DNA of the CDR3: TGTGCCAGTTCGCCCTATAGCAATCAGCCCCAGCATTTT. This gives the protein CASSPYSNQPQHF. The chain employs TRBV19 and TRBJ1-5, with no clear D. The CDR3 runs 13 residues. Germline loops: CDR1 LNHDA, CDR2 SQIVND (reference sequence). V shed 8 bases and J shed 0 bases, with 8 bases lying between them.